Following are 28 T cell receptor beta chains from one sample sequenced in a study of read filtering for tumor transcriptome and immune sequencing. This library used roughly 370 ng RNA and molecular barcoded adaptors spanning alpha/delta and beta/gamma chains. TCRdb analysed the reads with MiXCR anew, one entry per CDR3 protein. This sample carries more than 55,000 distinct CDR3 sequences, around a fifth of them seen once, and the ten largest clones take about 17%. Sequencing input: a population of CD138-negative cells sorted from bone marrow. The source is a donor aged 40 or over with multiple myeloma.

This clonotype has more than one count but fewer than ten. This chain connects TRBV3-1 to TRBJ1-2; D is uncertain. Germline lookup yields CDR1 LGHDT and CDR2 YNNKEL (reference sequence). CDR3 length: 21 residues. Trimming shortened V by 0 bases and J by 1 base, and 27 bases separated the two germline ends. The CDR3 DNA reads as TGTGCCAGCAGCCAAGATGGGTTCATGGGAGACCCAGGACCCGATAACTATGGCTACACCTTC. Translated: CASSQDGFMGDPGPDNYGYTF. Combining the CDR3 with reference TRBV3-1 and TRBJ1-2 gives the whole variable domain DTAVSQTPKYLVTQMGNDKSIKCEQNLGHDTMYWYKQDSKKFLKIMFSYNNKELIINETVPNRFSPKSPDKAHLNLHINSLELGDSAVYFCASSQDGFMGDPGPDNYGYTFGSGTRLTVV.

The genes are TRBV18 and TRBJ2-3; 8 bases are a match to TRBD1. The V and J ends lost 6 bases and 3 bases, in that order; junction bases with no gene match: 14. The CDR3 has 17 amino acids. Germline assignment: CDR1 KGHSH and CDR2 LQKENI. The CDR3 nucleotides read TGTGCCAGCTCGCCTACCAGGGGGCGCTATCTAACAGATACGCAGTATTTT. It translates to CASSPTRGRYLTDTQYF.

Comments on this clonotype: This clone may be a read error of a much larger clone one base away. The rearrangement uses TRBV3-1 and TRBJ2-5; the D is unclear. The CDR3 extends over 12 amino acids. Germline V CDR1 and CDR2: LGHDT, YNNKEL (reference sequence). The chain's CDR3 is CATAEVREIQYF. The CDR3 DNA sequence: TGTGCCACCGCCGAGGTTCGAGAGATCCAGTACTTC.

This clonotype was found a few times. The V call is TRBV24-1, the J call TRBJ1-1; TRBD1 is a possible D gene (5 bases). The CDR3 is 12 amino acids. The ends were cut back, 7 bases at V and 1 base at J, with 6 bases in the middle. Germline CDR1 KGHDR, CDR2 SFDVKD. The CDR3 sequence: CATRGGNTEAFF. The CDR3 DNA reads TGTGCCACCAGGGGGGGGAACACTGAAGCTTTCTTT.

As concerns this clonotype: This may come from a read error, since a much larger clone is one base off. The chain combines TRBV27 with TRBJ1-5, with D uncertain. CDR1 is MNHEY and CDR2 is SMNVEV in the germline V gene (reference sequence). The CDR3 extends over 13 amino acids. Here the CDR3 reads CASSSTRNRPQHF. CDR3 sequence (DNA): TGTGCCAGCAGTTCGACACGGAATCGGCCCCAGCATTTT.

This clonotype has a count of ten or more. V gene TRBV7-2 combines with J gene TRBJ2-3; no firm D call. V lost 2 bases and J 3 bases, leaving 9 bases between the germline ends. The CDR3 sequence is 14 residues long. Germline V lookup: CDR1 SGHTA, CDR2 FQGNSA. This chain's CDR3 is CASSLPPRTDTQYF. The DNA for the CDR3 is TGTGCCAGCAGCTTACCACCACGAACAGATACGCAGTATTTT.

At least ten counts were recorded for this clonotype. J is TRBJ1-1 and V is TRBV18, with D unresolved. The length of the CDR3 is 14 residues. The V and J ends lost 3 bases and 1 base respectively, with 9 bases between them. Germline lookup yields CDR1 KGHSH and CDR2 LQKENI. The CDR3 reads CASSPGGGNTEAFF. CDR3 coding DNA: TGTGCCAGCTCACCTGGAGGAGGGAACACTGAAGCTTTCTTT. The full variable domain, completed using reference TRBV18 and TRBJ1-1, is NAGVMQNPRHLVRRRGQEARLRCSPMKGHSHVYWYRQLPEEGLKFMVYLQKENIIDESGMPKERFSAEFPKEGPSILRIQQVVRGDSAAYFCASSPGGGNTEAFFGQGTRLTVV.

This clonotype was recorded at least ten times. The CDR3 reads CASSLGGTQETQYF. CDR3 DNA: TGTGCCAGCAGCTTAGGGGGTACTCAAGAGACCCAGTACTTC. The genes are TRBV7-2 and TRBJ2-5; D not resolved. CDR1 and CDR2 from the germline V gene are SGHTA and FQGNSA. This CDR3 contains 14 residues. V was shortened by 1 base and J by 2 bases, with 8 bases between the two germline ends.

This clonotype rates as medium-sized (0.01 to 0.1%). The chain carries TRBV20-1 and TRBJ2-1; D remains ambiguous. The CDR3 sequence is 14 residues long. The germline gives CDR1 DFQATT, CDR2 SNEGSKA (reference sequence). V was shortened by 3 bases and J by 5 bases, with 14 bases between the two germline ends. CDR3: CSASKAANHNEQFF. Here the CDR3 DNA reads TGCAGTGCTAGTAAGGCGGCCAATCACAATGAGCAGTTCTTC.

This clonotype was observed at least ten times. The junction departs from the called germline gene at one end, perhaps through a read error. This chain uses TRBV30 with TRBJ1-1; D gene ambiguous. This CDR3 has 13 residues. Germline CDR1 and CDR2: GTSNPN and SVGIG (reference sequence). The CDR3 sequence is CAWSVVANTEASF. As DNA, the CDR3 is TGTGCCTGGAGTGTCGTTGCGAACACTGAAGCTTCCTTT.

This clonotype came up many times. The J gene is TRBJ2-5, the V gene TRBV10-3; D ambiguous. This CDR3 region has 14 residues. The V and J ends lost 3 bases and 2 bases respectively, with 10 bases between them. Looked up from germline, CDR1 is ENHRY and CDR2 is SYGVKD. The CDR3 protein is CAISEGPAQETQYF. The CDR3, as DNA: TGTGCCATCAGTGAAGGGCCCGCTCAAGAGACCCAGTACTTC.

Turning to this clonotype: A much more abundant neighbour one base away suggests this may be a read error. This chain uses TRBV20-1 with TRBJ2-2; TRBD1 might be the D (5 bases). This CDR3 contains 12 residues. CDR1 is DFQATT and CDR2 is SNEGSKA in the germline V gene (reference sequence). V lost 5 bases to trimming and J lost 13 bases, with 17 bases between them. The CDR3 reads CSASDRSTGLFF. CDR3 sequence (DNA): TGCAGTGCTTCTGACAGATCCACGGGGCTGTTTTTT.

The CDR3 reads CASSLGARGRGNQPQHF. The CDR3 DNA sequence: TGTGCCAGCAGCTTAGGAGCCAGGGGGCGAGGGAATCAGCCCCAGCATTTT. The chain is built from TRBV7-8 and TRBJ1-5; 8 positions match TRBD1. With V trimmed by 1 base and J by 4 bases, 9 bases remained unmatched. The CDR3 totals 17 residues. In germline, CDR1 is SGHVS, CDR2 FQNEAQ.

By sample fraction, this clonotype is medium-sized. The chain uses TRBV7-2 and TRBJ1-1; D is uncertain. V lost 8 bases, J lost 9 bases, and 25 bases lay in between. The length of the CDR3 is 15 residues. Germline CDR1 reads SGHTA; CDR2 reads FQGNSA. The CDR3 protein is CASLISGNVWQQAFF. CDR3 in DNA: TGTGCCAGCCTCATTTCCGGAAATGTCTGGCAACAAGCTTTCTTT. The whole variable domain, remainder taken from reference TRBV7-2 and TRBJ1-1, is GAGVSQSPSNKVTEKGKDVELRCDPISGHTALYWYRQSLGQGLEFLIYFQGNSAPDKSGLPSDRFSAERTGGSVSTLTIQRTQQEDSAVYLCASLISGNVWQQAFFGQGTRLTVV.

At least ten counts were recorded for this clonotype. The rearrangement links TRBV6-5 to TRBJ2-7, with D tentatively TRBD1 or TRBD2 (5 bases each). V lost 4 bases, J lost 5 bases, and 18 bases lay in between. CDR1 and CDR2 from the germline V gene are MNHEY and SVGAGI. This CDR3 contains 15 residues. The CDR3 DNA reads TGTGCCAGCAGTTCCCCCGGGATTAGGGGCCACGAGCAGTACTTC. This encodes CASSSPGIRGHEQYF.

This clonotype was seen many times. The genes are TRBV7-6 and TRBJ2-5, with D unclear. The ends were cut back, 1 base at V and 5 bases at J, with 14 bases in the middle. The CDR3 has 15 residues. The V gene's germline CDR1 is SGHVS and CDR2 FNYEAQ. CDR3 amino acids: CASSLVAGLGETQYF. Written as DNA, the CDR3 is TGTGCCAGCAGCTTAGTGGCAGGTCTAGGGGAGACCCAGTACTTC.

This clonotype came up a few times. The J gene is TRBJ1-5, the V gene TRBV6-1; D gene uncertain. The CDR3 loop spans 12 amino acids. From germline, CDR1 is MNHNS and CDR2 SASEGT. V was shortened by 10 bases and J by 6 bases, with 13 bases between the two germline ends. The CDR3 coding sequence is TGTGCCACCTTTCCAGGTGCTCAGCCCCAGCATTTT. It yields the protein CATFPGAQPQHF.

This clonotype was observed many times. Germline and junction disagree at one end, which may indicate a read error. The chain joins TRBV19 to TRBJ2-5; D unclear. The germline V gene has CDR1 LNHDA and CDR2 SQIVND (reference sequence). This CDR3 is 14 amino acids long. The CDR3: CASRSIEVEEAQYF. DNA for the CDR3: TGTGCCAGCCGGTCTATTGAGGTCGAAGAGGCCCAGTACTTC.

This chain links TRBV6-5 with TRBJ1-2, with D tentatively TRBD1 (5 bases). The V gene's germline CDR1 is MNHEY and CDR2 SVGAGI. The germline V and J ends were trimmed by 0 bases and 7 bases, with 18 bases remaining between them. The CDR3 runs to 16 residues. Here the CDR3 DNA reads TGTGCCAGCAGTTACTCGTTGGCAGGGCCCAAAGCTGGCTACACCTTC. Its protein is CASSYSLAGPKAGYTF.

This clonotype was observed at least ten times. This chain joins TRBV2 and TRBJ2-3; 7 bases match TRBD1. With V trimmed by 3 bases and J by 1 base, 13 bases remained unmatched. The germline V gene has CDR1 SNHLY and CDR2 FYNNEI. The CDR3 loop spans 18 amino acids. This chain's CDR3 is CASSDPLWDRKRTDTQYF. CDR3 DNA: TGTGCCAGCAGTGACCCTTTATGGGACAGAAAACGCACAGATACGCAGTATTTT. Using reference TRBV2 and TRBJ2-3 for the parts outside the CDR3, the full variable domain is EPEVTQTPSHQVTQMGQEVILRCVPISNHLYFYWYRQILGQKVEFLVSFYNNEISEKSEIFDDQFSVERPDGSNFTLKIRSTKLEDSAMYFCASSDPLWDRKRTDTQYFGPGTRLTVL.

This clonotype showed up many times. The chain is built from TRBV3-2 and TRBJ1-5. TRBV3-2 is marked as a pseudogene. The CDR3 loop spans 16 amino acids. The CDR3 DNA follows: TGTGCCAGCAGCCAAGGGAGGGGACCTAGCAATCAGCCCCAGCATTTT. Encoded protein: CASSQGRGPSNQPQHF.

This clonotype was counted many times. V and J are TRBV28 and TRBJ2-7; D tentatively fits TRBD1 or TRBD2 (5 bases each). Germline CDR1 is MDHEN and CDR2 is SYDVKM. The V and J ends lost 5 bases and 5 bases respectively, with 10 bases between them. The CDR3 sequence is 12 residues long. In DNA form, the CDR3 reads TGTGCCAGCAGTCCCCGGGGCCACGAGCAGTACTTC. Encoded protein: CASSPRGHEQYF.

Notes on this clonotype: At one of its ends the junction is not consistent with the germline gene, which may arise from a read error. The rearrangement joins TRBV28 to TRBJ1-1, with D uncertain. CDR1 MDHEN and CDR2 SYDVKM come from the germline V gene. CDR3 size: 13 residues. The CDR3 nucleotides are TGTTCCAGCAGTTTTAATCAATGGACTGAAGCTTTCTTT. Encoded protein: CSSSFNQWTEAFF.

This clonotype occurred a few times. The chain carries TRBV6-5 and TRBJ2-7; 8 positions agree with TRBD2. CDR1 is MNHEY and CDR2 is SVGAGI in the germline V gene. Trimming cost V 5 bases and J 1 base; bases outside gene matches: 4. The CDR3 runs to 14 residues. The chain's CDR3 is CASSSGGLSYEQYF. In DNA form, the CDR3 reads TGTGCCAGCAGTAGCGGGGGCCTGTCCTACGAGCAGTACTTC.

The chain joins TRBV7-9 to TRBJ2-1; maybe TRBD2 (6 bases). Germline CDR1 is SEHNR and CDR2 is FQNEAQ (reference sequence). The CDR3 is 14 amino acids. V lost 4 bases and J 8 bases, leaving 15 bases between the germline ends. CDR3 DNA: TGTGCCAGCAGCTATGGGGCAGGAGGGGATGAGCAGTTCTTC. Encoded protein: CASSYGAGGDEQFF.

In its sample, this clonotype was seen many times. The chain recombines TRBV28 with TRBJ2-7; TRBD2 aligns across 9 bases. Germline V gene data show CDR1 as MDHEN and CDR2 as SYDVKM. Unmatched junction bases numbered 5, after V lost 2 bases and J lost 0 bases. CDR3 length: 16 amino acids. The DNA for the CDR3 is TGTGCCAGCAGTTTACCCCCTAGCGGGGTCTCCTACGAGCAGTACTTC. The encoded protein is CASSLPPSGVSYEQYF.

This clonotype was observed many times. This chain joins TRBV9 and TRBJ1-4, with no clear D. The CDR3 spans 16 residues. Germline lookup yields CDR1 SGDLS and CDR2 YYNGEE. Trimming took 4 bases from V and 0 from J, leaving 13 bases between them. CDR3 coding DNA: TGTGCCAGCAGCTCCGATCGGGGTGCAACTAATGAAAAACTGTTTTTT. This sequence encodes CASSSDRGATNEKLFF.

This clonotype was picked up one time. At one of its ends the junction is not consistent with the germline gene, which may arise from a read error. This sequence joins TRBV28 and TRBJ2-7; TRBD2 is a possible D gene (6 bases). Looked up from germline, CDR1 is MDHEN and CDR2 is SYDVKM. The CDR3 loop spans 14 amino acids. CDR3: CASRPGGEYYEQHF. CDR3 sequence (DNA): TGTGCCAGCAGGCCCGGAGGGGAATACTATGAGCAGCACTTT.